The TCR beta chain described here comes from a study of OX40 agonist ivuxolimab in advanced cancers. Whole-study context: Ivuxolimab is a fully human IgG2 antibody that activates OX40 (CD134). Notes on the study in general: Not determined was the antigen specificity of the expanded peripheral T cells.

The CDR3 spans 14 residues. Per germline, CDR1 MNHEY and CDR2 SVGAGI. Unmatched junction bases numbered 0, after V lost 0 bases and J lost 2 bases. This clone appeared a single time. Its antigen is not identified. TCRdb's table, derived via immunoSEQ multiplex PCR, lists solely in-frame clones and lacks some. There are 40,000 or so clones in the sample; roughly 82% occur only once, and around 21% lies in the top ten. The TCR was taken from an adult with an advanced solid tumor such as melanoma, head and neck, liver or kidney cancer. Material: CD4+ or CD8+ T cells sorted from blood, obtained in a trial of the OX40 agonist ivuxolimab. This chain uses TRBV6-5 with TRBJ1-2; 7 bases line up with TRBD1. CDR3 nucleotides: TGTGCCAGCAGTTACTCGGGACAGAACTATGGCTACACCTTC. Encoded protein: CASSYSGQNYGYTF.